These 10 T cell receptor beta chains came from one sample sequenced in a study of T cell responses to AZD1222 COVID-19 vaccine. Sequencing was performed with immunoSEQ multiplex PCR; in TCRdb, only in-frame clones are kept and a portion is missing. Among approximately 77,000 clones listed, 80% to 90% were seen once. The sequencing used peripheral blood, collected 28 days after the second AZD1222 dose. The receptors shown here come from an adult who received the AZD1222 COVID-19 vaccine.

This chain connects TRBV28 to TRBJ2-7; 8 bases are a match to TRBD1. This CDR3 region has 15 residues. Trimming removed 4 bases from V and 0 bases from J; junction bases left unmatched: 5. Germline CDR1 is MDHEN and CDR2 is SYDVKM. The CDR3 DNA follows: TGTGCCAGCAGTTGGGACAGGCTCTTCTCCTACGAGCAGTACTTC. Residues: CASSWDRLFSYEQYF.

The table lists this clone with a count of one. This chain links TRBV5-6 with TRBJ1-5, with D possibly matching TRBD1 (5 bases). Trimming removed 3 bases at V and 5 bases at J, with 21 bases between. This CDR3 is 17 amino acids long. Germline assignment: CDR1 SGHDT and CDR2 YYEEEE. DNA for the CDR3: TGTGCCAGCAGCTCTTTTGGGACGCCTGAAGTAGATCAGCCCCAGCATTTT. Translating it yields CASSSFGTPEVDQPQHF.

This chain connects TRBV6-5 to TRBJ1-5; D perhaps matches TRBD1 (5 bases). Germline V gives CDR1 MNHEY, CDR2 SVGAGI. Trimming stripped 0 bases from V and 3 bases from J, with 9 bases between. This CDR3 spans 15 amino acids. The CDR3 spells CASSYSGAYNQPQHF. CDR3 DNA sequence: TGTGCCAGCAGTTACTCAGGGGCCTACAATCAGCCCCAGCATTTT.

This sequence joins TRBV27 and TRBJ1-1; D call uncertain. The CDR3 extends over 14 amino acids. The V end lost 6 bases, the J end lost 5 bases, and 16 bases lay between the germline ends. Germline CDR1 reads MNHEY; CDR2 reads SMNVEV (reference sequence). The CDR3 protein is CASRNQRDRTEAFF. The CDR3, as DNA: TGTGCCAGCAGGAACCAACGAGATCGAACTGAAGCTTTCTTT.

This chain connects TRBV9 to TRBJ2-5; 15 nucleotides align to TRBD2. Germline V gene sequence: CDR1 SGDLS, CDR2 YYNGEE. The trim removed 0 bases at V and 2 bases at J, leaving 8 bases unmatched. The length of the CDR3 is 19 residues. The DNA for the CDR3 is TGTGCCAGCAGCGTAGCCCCGGGACTAGCGGGAGGCCTACAAGAGACCCAGTACTTC. It specifies CASSVAPGLAGGLQETQYF.

Concerning this clone: At one boundary the junction diverges from the germline segment, which might be a read error. This rearrangement joins TRBV5-6 to TRBJ1-1; 8 bases map to TRBD1. The V gene's germline CDR1 is SGHDT and CDR2 YYEEEE. The CDR3 totals 14 residues. The chain's CDR3 is CASSPRTGNPEAFF. The CDR3 DNA follows: TGTGCCAGCAGCCCCAGGACAGGGAACCCTGAAGCTTTCTTT.

This clone appeared a single time. The chain employs TRBV6-1 and TRBJ2-1; 13 nucleotides match TRBD2. Germline CDR1 MNHNS, CDR2 SASEGT. This CDR3 region has 16 residues. The junction had 4 bases not matched to a gene; V was cut back by 4 bases and J by 4 bases. The CDR3 here is CASSGTSGSQYNEQFF. CDR3 DNA sequence: TGTGCCAGCAGTGGGACTAGCGGGAGTCAGTACAATGAGCAGTTCTTC.

This clone appeared a single time. The gene calls are TRBV2 and TRBJ1-3; D unresolved. This CDR3 spans 16 amino acids. Per the germline V gene, CDR1 is SNHLY and CDR2 is FYNNEI. Trimming took off 5 bases at V and 0 bases at J, with 14 bases between the two ends. CDR3 sequence reads: CASSQRLVSSGNTIYF. For the CDR3, the DNA is TGTGCCAGCAGTCAGCGTCTGGTGAGCTCTGGAAACACCATATATTTT.

The chain links TRBV19 to TRBJ2-7; D not resolved. Per the germline V gene, CDR1 is LNHDA and CDR2 is SQIVND (reference sequence). V lost 3 bases and J 0 bases, leaving 12 bases between the germline ends. The CDR3 loop spans 15 amino acids. As DNA, the CDR3 is TGTGCCAGTAGTATTCGGGCGGATAGCTCCTACGAGCAGTACTTC. Residues: CASSIRADSSYEQYF.

CDR3: CASSLWDSPLHF. The CDR3 DNA is TGTGCCAGCAGCTTGTGGGATTCACCCCTCCACTTT. The V and J genes are TRBV11-2 and TRBJ1-6; no clear D gene. Trimming shortened V by 3 bases and J by 8 bases, and 5 bases separated the two germline ends. The CDR3 length is 12 residues. CDR1 and CDR2 from the germline V gene are SGHAT and FQNNGV.